This entry lists 31 T cell receptor beta chains sequenced from one sample in a study of vaccination and CD4 T cells after COVID-19. For these TCRs, the target antigens are not known. The assay that was used to sequence DNA from cultured CD4+ T cells was the Oncomine TCR Beta short-read assay. MiXCR, run by TCRdb on the PCR reads, gives a single entry per CDR3 protein. The sample records under 25,000 distinct CDR3 sequences, more than 20% being singletons. The treatment is: roughly nine-day PBMC culture with coronavirus spike peptide pools or control peptides (ViraFEST assay). Sample: cultured CD4+ T cells from blood. Receptor source: a human donor with COVID-19.

The sample holds a few counts of this clonotype. The V gene is TRBV7-3, the J gene TRBJ2-1; 7 bases line up with TRBD2. Germline CDR1 SGHTA, CDR2 FQGTGA. V shed 5 bases, J shed 7 bases, and the junction held 8 bases outside the gene matches. The length of the CDR3 is 14 residues. CDR3 residues: CASSPGGYNNEQFF. CDR3 sequence (DNA): TGTGCCAGCAGCCCCGGGGGGTATAATAATGAGCAGTTCTTC.

This clonotype was observed a few times. The chain combines TRBV19 with TRBJ2-3, with TRBD2 identical over 10 bases. V shed 5 bases, J shed 4 bases, and the junction held 9 bases outside the gene matches. The CDR3 runs 16 residues. Germline CDR1 LNHDA, CDR2 SQIVND (reference sequence). This CDR3 is CASSLVAGGGSDTQYF. CDR3 nucleotide sequence: TGTGCCAGTAGTTTGGTAGCGGGGGGTGGGTCAGATACGCAGTATTTT.

This clonotype has a handful of counts. V is TRBV27 and J is TRBJ1-5; D not certain. CDR1 is MNHEY, CDR2 SMNVEV, per germline (reference sequence). Trimming removed 5 bases at V and 0 bases at J, with 8 bases between. The CDR3 is 14 amino acids. The CDR3 bases are TGTGCCAGCAGTCCGCGTGATAGCAATCAGCCCCAGCATTTT. It encodes CASSPRDSNQPQHF.

Written as DNA, the CDR3 is TGTGCCAGCGCCGACCGACAGGGAGTGAGCACCGGGGAGCTGTTTTTT. It is translated as CASADRQGVSTGELFF. V gene TRBV2 combines with J gene TRBJ2-2; TRBD1 matches at 7 bases. Germline CDR1 SNHLY, CDR2 FYNNEI. The junction had 13 bases not matched to a gene; V was cut back by 8 bases and J by 4 bases. The length of the CDR3 is 16 residues.

This clonotype has a handful of counts. The CDR3 is CASSSGLSNQPQHF. The CDR3 DNA reads as TGTGCCAGCAGTTCTGGACTTAGCAATCAGCCCCAGCATTTT. J is TRBJ1-5 and V is TRBV12-3 or TRBV12-4; no definite D call. The CDR3 totals 14 residues. V lost 4 bases to trimming and J lost 0 bases, with 7 bases between them.

The V and J genes are TRBV2 and TRBJ2-6; D remains unclear. V was clipped by 3 bases and J by 4 bases, with 7 bases between them. The germline gives CDR1 SNHLY, CDR2 FYNNEI. There are 14 residues in the CDR3. The CDR3 reads CASSDADGANVLTF. CDR3 in DNA: TGTGCCAGCAGTGATGCGGACGGGGCCAACGTCCTGACTTTC.

This clonotype was detected only a few times. The chain couples TRBV19 to TRBJ1-5, with 10 bases that match TRBD1. The junction had 3 bases not matched to a gene; V was cut back by 0 bases and J by 13 bases. The CDR3 is made up of 13 amino acids. The germline V gene has CDR1 LNHDA and CDR2 SQIVND (reference sequence). The CDR3 region has the DNA TGTGCCAGTAGTATAGATCGGACAGGGGGTCAGCATTTT. The encoded protein is CASSIDRTGGQHF.

The chain employs TRBV19 and TRBJ2-4; D unclear. Trimming stripped 8 bases from V and 6 bases from J, with 17 bases between. This CDR3 has 14 amino acids. In germline, CDR1 is LNHDA, CDR2 SQIVND (reference sequence). The CDR3 region has the DNA TGTGCCAGTGGGCTTGTTCCAGGCGCAAACATTCAGTACTTC. Residues: CASGLVPGANIQYF.

As DNA, the CDR3 is TGTGCCAGCAGTTCCCCCACGACAGGGTTACATGGCTACACCTTC. It yields the protein CASSSPTTGLHGYTF. The genes are TRBV27 and TRBJ1-2; 7 bases are a match to TRBD1. CDR1 is MNHEY, CDR2 SMNVEV, per germline (reference sequence). V lost 4 bases and J lost 6; bases outside the gene matches: 11. CDR3 length: 15 residues.

This rearrangement joins TRBV7-9 to TRBJ2-7; the match to TRBD1 covers 8 bases. The CDR3 covers 14 residues. V gave up 2 bases and J gave up 7 bases; unmatched junction bases: 7. From germline, CDR1 is SEHNR and CDR2 FQNEAQ (reference sequence). The CDR3 bases are TGTGCCAGCAGCTTAAGCAGGGGGCTGGAAGAGCAGTACTTC. Its protein is CASSLSRGLEEQYF. The variable domain in full, completed from reference TRBV7-9 and TRBJ2-7, reads DTGVSQNPRHKITKRGQNVTFRCDPISEHNRLYWYRQTLGQGPEFLTYFQNEAQLEKSRLLSDRFSAERPKGSFSTLEIQRTEQGDSAMYLCASSLSRGLEEQYFGPGTRLTVT.

This clonotype turned up a few times. This chain links TRBV19 with TRBJ2-1, with D perhaps matching TRBD2 (6 bases). The CDR3 covers 13 residues. CDR1 is LNHDA and CDR2 is SQIVND in the germline V gene (reference sequence). V dropped 7 bases and J dropped 7 bases, with 14 bases sitting between them. The chain's CDR3 is CASKAQTRNEQFF. For the CDR3, the DNA is TGTGCCAGTAAAGCCCAGACTAGGAATGAGCAGTTCTTC.

The V and J genes are TRBV6-1 and TRBJ2-1; TRBD1 is a possible D gene (6 bases). Deletions cut 6 bases from V and 0 bases from J, with 12 bases between. The CDR3 has 15 residues. Germline V gives CDR1 MNHNS, CDR2 SASEGT. The CDR3 sequence: CASRPTGSSYNEQFF. In DNA, the CDR3 is TGTGCCAGCAGACCTACAGGGAGCTCCTACAATGAGCAGTTCTTC.

This clonotype was seen a handful of times. This chain joins TRBV6-2 or TRBV6-3 and TRBJ2-3, with TRBD2 matching over 12 bases. The CDR3 has 18 amino acids. CDR1 MNHEY and CDR2 SVGEGT come from the germline V gene. V was pared by 2 bases and J by 2 bases, with 8 bases of the junction left unmatched. CDR3 nucleotides: TGTGCCAGCAGTTACGAGCTAGCGGGGGGGCTTGACACAGATACGCAGTATTTT. Translation gives CASSYELAGGLDTDTQYF.

In this sample, this clonotype turned up a few times. The chain joins TRBV10-2 to TRBJ1-5; the D is unclear. Trimming cost V 2 bases and J 0 bases, with 5 bases left between them. The CDR3 is made up of 14 amino acids. From germline, CDR1 is WSHSY and CDR2 SAAADI. CDR3 in amino acids: CASSESSSNQPQHF. DNA for the CDR3: TGCGCCAGCAGTGAGAGCAGTAGCAATCAGCCCCAGCATTTT.

The chain combines TRBV20-1 with TRBJ2-2; D is unclear. The CDR3 is made up of 15 amino acids. Trimming left V 7 bases short and J 0 bases short, with 15 bases between. The germline gives CDR1 DFQATT, CDR2 SNEGSKA (reference sequence). In DNA, the CDR3 is TGCAGTGTTCCCCACCGACCCGCGAACACCGGGGAGCTGTTTTTT. Protein: CSVPHRPANTGELFF.

In its sample, this clonotype was seen a few times. V and J are TRBV28 and TRBJ2-5; TRBD2 matches at 9 bases. This CDR3 has 15 residues. V shed 8 bases, J shed 5 bases, and the junction held 12 bases outside the gene matches. Germline V gene sequence: CDR1 MDHEN, CDR2 SYDVKM. CDR3 nucleotides: TGTGCCAGCTACCCGGCGGGGGGGCCGTTGGAGACCCAGTACTTC. It translates to CASYPAGGPLETQYF.

The chain is built from TRBV19 and TRBJ1-6; D gene uncertain. In germline, CDR1 is LNHDA, CDR2 SQIVND (reference sequence). Trimming cost V 5 bases and J 6 bases, with 14 bases left between them. The CDR3 has 15 residues. DNA for the CDR3: TGTGCCAGTAGTTCAATCGGGGTGGTTAATTCACCCCTCCACTTT. Translated: CASSSIGVVNSPLHF.

The chain has TRBV20-1 and TRBJ2-1; D possibly corresponds to TRBD2 (7 bases). The CDR3 sequence is 14 residues long. V lost 3 bases to trimming and J lost 9 bases, with 18 bases between them. Germline V gene data show CDR1 as DFQATT and CDR2 as SNEGSKA (reference sequence). The CDR3 region is CSASRGGASSEQFF. The DNA of the CDR3 is TGCAGTGCTAGTAGGGGGGGGGCTTCAAGTGAGCAGTTCTTC.

This clonotype has more than one count but fewer than ten. V usage is TRBV11-2 and J usage is TRBJ1-6; 7 nucleotides match TRBD1. The CDR3 runs to 15 residues. Germline V gene sequence: CDR1 SGHAT, CDR2 FQNNGV. Trimming cost V 1 base and J 8 bases; bases outside gene matches: 5. CDR3 loop: CASSLGRQGHSPLHF. The DNA of the CDR3 is TGTGCCAGCAGCTTAGGGAGACAGGGACATTCACCCCTCCACTTT. The entire variable domain, with the rest obtained from reference TRBV11-2 and TRBJ1-6, is as follows: EAGVAQSPRYKIIEKRQSVAFWCNPISGHATLYWYQQILGQGPKLLIQFQNNGVVDDSQLPKDRFSAERLKGVDSTLKIQPAKLEDSAVYLCASSLGRQGHSPLHFGNGTRLTVT.

This chain links TRBV5-4 with TRBJ2-1; D is unresolved. Germline V gene lookup returns CDR1 SGHNT and CDR2 YYREEE (reference sequence). The CDR3 spans 15 residues. Trimming took off 0 bases at V and 0 bases at J, with 7 bases between the two ends. CDR3 loop: CASSLDPRSYNEQFF. CDR3 DNA sequence: TGTGCCAGCAGCTTGGACCCACGCTCCTACAATGAGCAGTTCTTC. Drawing the rest from reference TRBV5-4 and TRBJ2-1, the complete variable domain is ETGVTQSPTHLIKTRGQQVTLRCSSQSGHNTVSWYQQALGQGPQFIFQYYREEENGRGNFPPRFSGLQFPNYSSELNVNALELDDSALYLCASSLDPRSYNEQFFGPGTRLTVL.

In its sample, this clonotype was seen a few times. The chain has TRBV7-3 and TRBJ2-1; D gene unclear. V lost 2 bases, J lost 5 bases, and 7 bases lay in between. The germline V gene encodes CDR1 SGHTA and CDR2 FQGTGA. The CDR3 has 13 amino acids. The DNA for the CDR3 is TGTGCCAGCAGCTTATTGGGGAACAATGAGCAGTTCTTC. It specifies CASSLLGNNEQFF.

A few counts support this clonotype. The rearrangement joins TRBV5-4 to TRBJ1-6, with D perhaps matching TRBD1 (5 bases). The germline V gene has CDR1 SGHNT and CDR2 YYREEE (reference sequence). V lost 4 bases, J lost 14 bases, and 19 bases lay in between. The CDR3 length is 14 residues. The CDR3 protein is CASSPGTGALALHF. The CDR3, as DNA: TGTGCCAGCAGCCCGGGGACCGGGGCTCTGGCCCTCCACTTT.

The chain employs TRBV20-1 and TRBJ2-5; D ambiguous. CDR3 length equals 12 residues. Germline lookup yields CDR1 DFQATT and CDR2 SNEGSKA (reference sequence). V was trimmed by 5 bases and J by 1 base, leaving 8 bases between them. The CDR3 DNA reads TGCAGTGCTCTAGGGCTCCAAGAGACCCAGTACTTC. Translated, it gives CSALGLQETQYF.

This clonotype has a single count. V usage is TRBV12-3 or TRBV12-4 and J usage is TRBJ2-1; 9 bases match TRBD1. CDR3 size: 14 residues. Trimming at V came to 6 bases and at J to 8 bases, leaving 8 bases not matched to a gene. CDR3 bases: TGTGCCAGCAGAACGGGACAGGGAAGCGATGAGCAGTTCTTC. It is translated as CASRTGQGSDEQFF.

J is TRBJ1-4 and V is TRBV11-2; TRBD1 agrees at 9 bases. This CDR3 comprises 14 residues. Germline V gene data show CDR1 as SGHAT and CDR2 as FQNNGV. J was trimmed by 7 bases and V by 6 bases; bases with no gene match: 6. CDR3 bases: TGTGCCAGCAGGGCGGGACAGGGTACTGAAAAACTGTTTTTT. It yields the protein CASRAGQGTEKLFF.

There are a few counts of this clonotype. The chain links TRBV20-1 to TRBJ2-3, with D maybe TRBD2 (6 bases). V lost 6 bases and J 0 bases, leaving 10 bases between the germline ends. The CDR3 sequence is 13 residues long. Germline V gene sequence: CDR1 DFQATT, CDR2 SNEGSKA (reference sequence). CDR3 residues: CSAQRASTDTQYF. DNA of the CDR3: TGCAGTGCCCAGCGGGCCAGCACAGATACGCAGTATTTT.

V usage is TRBV12-3 or TRBV12-4 and J usage is TRBJ2-2; D gene uncertain. V dropped 6 bases and J dropped 4 bases, with 15 bases sitting between them. The CDR3 has 15 residues. CDR3 DNA: TGTGCCAGCAGCTCGATTGGGTCGGGCACCGGGGAGCTGTTTTTT. This codes for CASSSIGSGTGELFF.

The rearrangement uses TRBV10-3 and TRBJ1-4; possible D gene TRBD1, 5 bases. V lost 3 bases and J lost 6, with 11 bases in between. This CDR3 comprises 14 residues. Germline V CDR1 and CDR2: ENHRY, SYGVKD. Here the CDR3 reads CAISDPTGDEKLFF. The CDR3 nucleotides are TGTGCCATCAGTGACCCCACGGGGGATGAAAAACTGTTTTTT.

This chain joins TRBV5-1 and TRBJ2-7; TRBD2 agrees at 7 bases. Germline CDR1 SGHRS, CDR2 YFSETQ. Germline trimming cut 1 base from V and 3 bases from J; bases unmatched to any gene: 4. This CDR3 region has 14 residues. In DNA form, the CDR3 reads TGCGCCAGCAGCTTGCCCGCTAGCGGCTACGAGCAGTACTTC. Protein product: CASSLPASGYEQYF.

V is TRBV5-1 and J is TRBJ2-2; D perhaps matches TRBD1 (5 bases). The germline gives CDR1 SGHRS, CDR2 YFSETQ. Trimming shortened V by 5 bases and J by 7 bases, and 9 bases separated the two germline ends. The CDR3 sequence is 12 residues long. The CDR3 DNA reads TGCGCCAGCAGGCAGGGTATCGGGGAGCTGTTTTTT. Translation: CASRQGIGELFF. The variable domain in full, completed from reference TRBV5-1 and TRBJ2-2, reads KAGVTQTPRYLIKTRGQQVTLSCSPISGHRSVSWYQQTPGQGLQFLFEYFSETQRNKGNFPGRFSGRQFSNSRSEMNVSTLELGDSALYLCASRQGIGELFFGEGSRLTVL.

V is TRBV5-1 and J is TRBJ1-2; 9 nucleotides agree with TRBD1. Germline values: CDR1 SGHRS, CDR2 YFSETQ. This CDR3 has 15 amino acids. V shed 2 bases and J 6 bases; nucleotides not matched to a gene: 8. CDR3 DNA sequence: TGCGCCAGCAGCTTATTAACAGGGGGCCGGGATGGCTACACCTTC. It specifies CASSLLTGGRDGYTF. Filled out from reference TRBV5-1 and TRBJ1-2, the complete variable domain reads KAGVTQTPRYLIKTRGQQVTLSCSPISGHRSVSWYQQTPGQGLQFLFEYFSETQRNKGNFPGRFSGRQFSNSRSEMNVSTLELGDSALYLCASSLLTGGRDGYTFGSGTRLTVV.